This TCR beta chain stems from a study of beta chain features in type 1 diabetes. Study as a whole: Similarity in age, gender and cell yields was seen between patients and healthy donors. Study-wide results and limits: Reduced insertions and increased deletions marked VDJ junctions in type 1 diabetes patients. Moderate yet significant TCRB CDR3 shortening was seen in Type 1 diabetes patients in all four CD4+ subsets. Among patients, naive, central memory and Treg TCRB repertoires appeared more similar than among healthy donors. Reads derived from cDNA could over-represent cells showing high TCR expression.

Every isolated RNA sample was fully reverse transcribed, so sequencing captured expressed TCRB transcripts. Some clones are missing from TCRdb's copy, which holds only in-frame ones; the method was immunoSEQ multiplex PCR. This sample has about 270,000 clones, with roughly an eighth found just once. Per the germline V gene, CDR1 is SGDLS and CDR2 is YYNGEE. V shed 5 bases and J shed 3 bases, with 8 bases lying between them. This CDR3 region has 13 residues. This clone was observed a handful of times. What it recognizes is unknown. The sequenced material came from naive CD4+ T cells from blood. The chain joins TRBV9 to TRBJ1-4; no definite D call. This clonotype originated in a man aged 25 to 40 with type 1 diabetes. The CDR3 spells CASSGGPNEKLFF. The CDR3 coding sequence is TGTGCCAGCAGTGGAGGGCCTAATGAAAAACTGTTTTTT.